Following are 32 T cell receptor beta chains from one sample sequenced in a study of a mutant IDH1 vaccine in newly diagnosed glioma. Clones were read by immunoSEQ multiplex PCR, and TCRdb kept only the in-frame ones, dropping some. Seen here are 99,000 or so clones, about 90% observed once, and the top ten hold less than 0.65%. The time point: baseline, week 1 (first vaccination visit). Treatment of the sample: pre-vaccination baseline after standard-of-care therapy. Sequencing used PBMCs, obtained from a glioma patient treated with radiotherapy, temozolomide or both. Every receptor here comes from a woman in her forties or fifties with glioma.

The chain is built from TRBV28 and TRBJ2-7; D gene ambiguous. V lost 1 base to trimming and J lost 3 bases, with 4 bases between them. Looked up from germline, CDR1 is MDHEN and CDR2 is SYDVKM. This CDR3 is built from 12 residues. The CDR3 region has the DNA TGTGCCAGCAGTTTATCCCTCTACGAGCAGTACTTC. This codes for CASSLSLYEQYF.

The rearrangement uses TRBV30 and TRBJ1-5; D not resolved. Between the trimmed V and J ends, which lost 0 bases and 1 base, there was a span of 4 bases. This CDR3 has 13 residues. Germline V gene lookup returns CDR1 GTSNPN and CDR2 SVGIG (reference sequence). For the CDR3, the DNA is TGTGCCTGGAGTGTTAACAGCAATCAGCCCCAGCATTTT. Translation: CAWSVNSNQPQHF.

The chain links TRBV11-1 to TRBJ1-4, with TRBD1 as a possible D gene (5 bases). Germline V gene data show CDR1 as SGHAT and CDR2 as FQDESV (reference sequence). Deletions cut 2 bases from V and 6 bases from J, with 13 bases between. This CDR3 is built from 15 residues. CDR3 amino acids: CASSLNAAGDEKLFF. The CDR3 bases are TGTGCCAGCAGCTTAAACGCCGCGGGGGATGAAAAACTGTTTTTT.

This rearrangement joins TRBV6-6 to TRBJ1-2, with 7 bases fitting TRBD1. Trimming took 0 bases from V and 4 from J; bases not matched to a gene: 8. CDR1 is MNHNY, CDR2 SVGAGI, per germline (reference sequence). This CDR3 spans 16 amino acids. CDR3 DNA: TGTGCCAGCAGTTACTCCCAACAGGGGAAGGGCTATGGCTACACCTTC. Protein product: CASSYSQQGKGYGYTF.

The chain couples TRBV29-1 to TRBJ2-1; D is uncertain. The CDR3 runs 11 residues. Germline CDR1 is SQVTM and CDR2 is ANQGSEA. Between the trimmed V and J ends, which lost 7 bases and 10 bases, there was a span of 14 bases. In DNA form, the CDR3 reads TGCAGCGCCACCTCGCCCCCCGAGCAGTTCTTC. Translating it yields CSATSPPEQFF.

This chain links TRBV11-2 with TRBJ1-3; D is unclear. The germline V gene has CDR1 SGHAT and CDR2 FQNNGV. Trimming removed 3 bases at V and 0 bases at J, with 6 bases between. The CDR3 contains 14 residues. Written as DNA, the CDR3 is TGTGCCAGCAGCTTGATGGCCTCTGGAAACACCATATATTTT. Encoded protein: CASSLMASGNTIYF.

The chain has TRBV6-5 and TRBJ1-3; no clear D. The CDR3 contains 13 residues. V was shortened by 2 bases and J by 4 bases, with 6 bases between the two germline ends. Germline V gives CDR1 MNHEY, CDR2 SVGAGI. CDR3 residues: CASSYRGGNTIYF. Written as DNA, the CDR3 is TGTGCCAGCAGTTACAGAGGCGGAAACACCATATATTTT.

The chain joins TRBV5-1 to TRBJ2-1; 7 bases align to TRBD2. J was trimmed by 5 bases and V by 4 bases; bases with no gene match: 9. The CDR3 consists of 15 residues. Germline CDR1 SGHRS, CDR2 YFSETQ. The DNA for the CDR3 is TGCGCCAGCAGCCTGGTGGGGCTAGCGGACAATGAGCAGTTCTTC. This codes for CASSLVGLADNEQFF.

J is TRBJ2-3 and V is TRBV5-6; D gene unclear. CDR3 length: 16 residues. The V gene lost 2 bases and the J gene lost 1 base, with 14 bases spanning the gap. Germline V gene lookup returns CDR1 SGHDT and CDR2 YYEEEE. For the CDR3, the DNA is TGTGCCAGCAGCTTAAATAGCCAGTACCGCACAGATACGCAGTATTTT. Translating it yields CASSLNSQYRTDTQYF.

The V gene is TRBV30, the J gene TRBJ1-3; TRBD1 is a possible D gene (5 bases). CDR3 length: 17 amino acids. V dropped 2 bases and J dropped 3 bases, with 20 bases sitting between them. The germline gives CDR1 GTSNPN, CDR2 SVGIG (reference sequence). This CDR3 reads CAWSYPGTFFGGNTIYF. The CDR3, as DNA: TGTGCCTGGAGTTATCCAGGGACGTTTTTTGGTGGAAACACCATATATTTT.

CDR3 sequence (DNA): TGTGCCAGCAGCCAGCGGGAGCTGGATACGCAGTATTTT. Residues: CASSQRELDTQYF. The V and J genes are TRBV11-2 and TRBJ2-3, with 8 positions matching TRBD2. CDR1 and CDR2 (germline): SGHAT, FQNNGV. The trim removed 5 bases at V and 6 bases at J, leaving 4 bases unmatched. The CDR3 is 13 residues long.

V gene TRBV28 combines with J gene TRBJ2-1; perhaps TRBD1 as D (6 bases). The V end lost 5 bases, the J end lost 7 bases, and 15 bases lay between the germline ends. Germline V gene data show CDR1 as MDHEN and CDR2 as SYDVKM. The CDR3 is 14 residues long. CDR3 bases: TGTGCCAGCAGTAGCCCGACAGGACGGAATGAGCAGTTCTTC. It specifies CASSSPTGRNEQFF.

The gene calls are TRBV6-1 and TRBJ1-5, with D maybe TRBD1 (5 bases). The CDR3 runs to 17 residues. Trimming shortened V by 1 base and J by 6 bases, and 19 bases separated the two germline ends. Germline V CDR1 and CDR2: MNHNS, SASEGT. The DNA for the CDR3 is TGTGCCAGCAGTGAAGAGGGGCCGCCCTGGTTGGGTCAGCCCCAGCATTTT. Translation: CASSEEGPPWLGQPQHF.

V usage is TRBV18 and J usage is TRBJ2-3; 14 bases are a match to TRBD2. V gave up 5 bases and J gave up 6 bases; unmatched junction bases: 4. This CDR3 has 15 amino acids. Looked up from germline, CDR1 is KGHSH and CDR2 is LQKENI. The CDR3 nucleotides read TGTGCCAGCTCAGGGACTAGCGGGAGCATGGATACGCAGTATTTT. It is translated as CASSGTSGSMDTQYF.

The chain joins TRBV6-4 to TRBJ1-1; possibly TRBD1 for D (5 bases). CDR1 is MRHNA and CDR2 is SNTAGT in the germline V gene. V was trimmed by 5 bases and J by 11 bases, leaving 18 bases between them. The length of the CDR3 is 13 residues. The CDR3 spells CASSQYPQGGAFF. The CDR3 nucleotides are TGTGCCAGCAGTCAATATCCCCAGGGTGGGGCTTTCTTT.

The chain carries TRBV18 and TRBJ2-1, with D possibly being TRBD1 (6 bases). In germline, CDR1 is KGHSH, CDR2 LQKENI. V lost 0 bases to trimming and J lost 4 bases, with 10 bases between them. The CDR3 sequence is 15 residues long. This CDR3 reads CASSPPGTPYNEQFF. Written as DNA, the CDR3 is TGTGCCAGCTCACCACCGGGGACACCTTACAATGAGCAGTTCTTC.

V is TRBV25-1 and J is TRBJ1-1; D is undetermined. CDR1 is MGHDK and CDR2 is SYGVNS in the germline V gene. CDR3 length: 13 amino acids. V dropped 1 base and J dropped 4 bases, with 7 bases sitting between them. CDR3 residues: CASSEFGSTEAFF. The CDR3 DNA follows: TGTGCCAGCAGTGAATTCGGGAGCACTGAAGCTTTCTTT.

This chain links TRBV6-6 with TRBJ2-7; TRBD1 matches at 7 bases. With V trimmed by 2 bases and J by 1 base, 8 bases remained unmatched. The germline V gene has CDR1 MNHNY and CDR2 SVGAGI (reference sequence). This CDR3 has 16 residues. This chain's CDR3 is CASSYKAGQESYEQYF. DNA for the CDR3: TGTGCCAGCAGTTACAAGGCTGGACAGGAATCCTACGAGCAGTACTTC.

The chain uses TRBV18 and TRBJ2-1; no reliable D call. This CDR3 comprises 14 residues. The germline V gene has CDR1 KGHSH and CDR2 LQKENI. V lost 6 bases and J 3 bases, leaving 12 bases between the germline ends. CDR3 nucleotide sequence: TGTGCCAGCTCGGCTATGGAGATCTACAATGAGCAGTTCTTC. Translation: CASSAMEIYNEQFF.

The rearrangement links TRBV10-1 to TRBJ2-7; 9 nucleotides match TRBD1. The trim removed 11 bases at V and 9 bases at J, leaving 11 bases unmatched. The germline CDR1 and CDR2 sequences are WNHNN and SYGVQD (reference sequence). This CDR3 is 12 amino acids long. CDR3 loop: CACGTGPFGQYF. In DNA form, the CDR3 reads TGCGCCTGCGGGACAGGGCCGTTCGGGCAGTACTTC.

The gene calls are TRBV7-3 and TRBJ2-7, with unresolved D. Deletions cut 3 bases from V and 6 bases from J, with 12 bases between. The CDR3 consists of 13 residues. CDR1 is SGHTA and CDR2 is FQGTGA in the germline V gene. CDR3 coding DNA: TGTGCCAGCAGCTTGTACCCCCACATCGAGCAGTACTTC. Its translation is CASSLYPHIEQYF.

This rearrangement joins TRBV11-2 to TRBJ2-3; TRBD2 matches 9 bases. CDR1 is SGHAT and CDR2 is FQNNGV in the germline V gene. The CDR3 is 16 residues long. V was pared by 1 base and J by 2 bases, with 4 bases of the junction left unmatched. The CDR3 bases are TGTGCCAGCAGCTTAGGACTAGCGGCTCCCACAGATACGCAGTATTTT. This codes for CASSLGLAAPTDTQYF.

This chain uses TRBV10-2 with TRBJ2-2, with 10 positions matching TRBD2. This CDR3 region has 16 residues. Looked up from germline, CDR1 is WSHSY and CDR2 is SAAADI. With 8 bases clipped from V and 3 bases from J, the junction kept 9 bases outside the gene matches. CDR3 DNA sequence: TGCGCCAGCGACGTCTCTAGCGGGGGCCACACCGGGGAGCTGTTTTTT. Protein sequence: CASDVSSGGHTGELFF.

V is TRBV27 and J is TRBJ1-5, with D possibly TRBD1 on 5 matching bases. CDR1 is MNHEY, CDR2 SMNVEV, per germline (reference sequence). V lost 8 bases to trimming and J lost 4 bases, with 12 bases between them. The CDR3 covers 13 residues. This CDR3 is CASRDRLNQPQHF. The CDR3 nucleotides read TGTGCCAGCCGCGACAGATTAAATCAGCCCCAGCATTTT.

The chain recombines TRBV9 with TRBJ1-1; weak D call: TRBD1 (6 bases). CDR3 size: 12 residues. V lost 4 bases and J lost 6, with 10 bases in between. Per germline, CDR1 SGDLS and CDR2 YYNGEE. DNA for the CDR3: TGTGCCAGCAGCTCGGGGGCGCCTGAAGCTTTCTTT. Encoded protein: CASSSGAPEAFF.

This clone was found once. The rearrangement links TRBV7-3 to TRBJ1-1; 8 nucleotides match TRBD1. This CDR3 spans 14 amino acids. In germline, CDR1 is SGHTA, CDR2 FQGTGA. Losses at the gene ends were 3 bases for V and 4 bases for J; bases not matched to a gene: 4. CDR3 in amino acids: CASSLTGVSTEAFF. In DNA, the CDR3 is TGTGCCAGCAGCTTGACAGGGGTTAGCACTGAAGCTTTCTTT.

This rearrangement joins TRBV29-1 to TRBJ2-1; tentative D call: TRBD1 (6 bases). Per germline, CDR1 SQVTM and CDR2 ANQGSEA. The ends were cut back, 4 bases at V and 3 bases at J, with 13 bases in the middle. There are 14 residues in the CDR3. The CDR3 sequence is CSVGQDFYYNEQFF. In DNA form, the CDR3 reads TGCAGCGTTGGACAGGACTTCTACTACAATGAGCAGTTCTTC.

CDR3 protein: CASSPSIGGRYNEQFF. As DNA, the CDR3 is TGTGCCAGCAGTCCCTCGATTGGGGGGAGGTACAATGAGCAGTTCTTC. The chain combines TRBV27 with TRBJ2-1, with D possibly being TRBD2 (6 bases). CDR1 is MNHEY and CDR2 is SMNVEV in the germline V gene (reference sequence). The V and J ends lost 5 bases and 4 bases respectively, with 18 bases between them. The CDR3 extends over 16 amino acids.

This clone was counted a single time. The V call is TRBV9, the J call TRBJ2-1; no clear D. Per germline, CDR1 SGDLS and CDR2 YYNGEE. The V end was cut by 0 bases, the J end by 4 bases, with 11 bases between. The CDR3 is made up of 15 amino acids. CDR3 nucleotide sequence: TGTGCCAGCAGCGTAGACACCCTATCGTACAATGAGCAGTTCTTC. Translation: CASSVDTLSYNEQFF. Looking up the rest from reference TRBV9 and TRBJ2-1 gives the full variable domain: DSGVTQTPKHLITATGQRVTLRCSPRSGDLSVYWYQQSLDQGLQFLIQYYNGEERAKGNILERFSAQQFPDLHSELNLSSLELGDSALYFCASSVDTLSYNEQFFGPGTRLTVL.

The genes are TRBV9 and TRBJ2-2; a possible D gene is TRBD1 (5 bases). This CDR3 has 16 amino acids. CDR1 SGDLS and CDR2 YYNGEE come from the germline V gene. V lost 4 bases and J 5 bases, leaving 18 bases between the germline ends. The CDR3 here is CASSPPLAKGTGELFF. CDR3 coding DNA: TGTGCCAGCAGCCCTCCCCTGGCCAAGGGGACCGGGGAGCTGTTTTTT.

This clone showed up just once. The V call is TRBV6-1, the J call TRBJ1-5; 12 positions agree with TRBD1. Germline values: CDR1 MNHNS, CDR2 SASEGT. There are 15 residues in the CDR3. The ends lost 7 bases at V and 7 bases at J; junction bases unmatched: 8. The CDR3 sequence is CASIDLGTGGQPQHF. Written as DNA, the CDR3 is TGTGCCAGCATCGACCTAGGGACAGGGGGCCAGCCCCAGCATTTT.

This rearrangement joins TRBV6-5 to TRBJ1-1; 9 bases are shared with TRBD1. Losses at the gene ends were 4 bases for V and 11 bases for J; bases not matched to a gene: 8. Germline V lookup: CDR1 MNHEY, CDR2 SVGAGI. CDR3 size: 13 residues. The CDR3 DNA follows: TGTGCCAGCAGTTTCCGGGACAGGGTAGTGGCTTTCTTT. Its protein is CASSFRDRVVAFF.